The 15 T cell receptor beta chains reported below all come from one sample, sequenced in a study of human T cells and chemical hapten exposure. Time point here: patch test 3, about 24 weeks after DPC sensitization. The treatment is: therapeutic diphenylcyclopropenone sensitization with weekly scalp DPC. Via MiXCR, TCRdb re-called the RACE reads, giving one row per CDR3 protein. The table has 120,000 or so distinct CDR3 sequences, over 9% seen once; the top ten hold 2% to 2.5%. The sequences come from whole blood, collected in connection with sensitization to the hapten diphenylcyclopropenone (DPC). The origin of the receptors is a woman in her forties or fifties with alopecia areata. Some clones in this sample may be carry-over from other donors' samples.

This clonotype was detected many times. This chain connects TRBV29-1 to TRBJ1-2, with 9 bases identical to TRBD1. This CDR3 has 15 residues. The trim removed 4 bases at V and 5 bases at J, leaving 11 bases unmatched. Germline lookup yields CDR1 SQVTM and CDR2 ANQGSEA. The CDR3 protein is CSVVARGQGRYGYTF. The CDR3 DNA is TGCAGCGTTGTGGCTCGGGGACAGGGAAGGTATGGCTACACCTTC.

This clonotype has only a few counts. The chain recombines TRBV6-5 with TRBJ1-2; D gene uncertain. The CDR3 has 12 amino acids. Germline V gene lookup returns CDR1 MNHEY and CDR2 SVGAGI. The V gene lost 6 bases and the J gene lost 4 bases, with 9 bases spanning the gap. In nucleotides, the CDR3 is TGTGCCAGCAGACGGGGTCGCTATGGCTACACCTTC. Protein: CASRRGRYGYTF.

The chain joins TRBV20-1 to TRBJ2-2; no clear D. Germline CDR1 reads DFQATT; CDR2 reads SNEGSKA (reference sequence). Deletions cut 3 bases from V and 3 bases from J, with 8 bases between. The CDR3 is 13 amino acids. CDR3 DNA sequence: TGCAGTGCTAGCGCCGTTGACACCGGGGAGCTGTTTTTT. Its translation is CSASAVDTGELFF.

The chain is built from TRBV29-1 and TRBJ2-5; no clear D gene. Germline CDR1 is SQVTM and CDR2 is ANQGSEA. The CDR3 is 13 amino acids. The ends were cut back, 1 base at V and 5 bases at J, with 11 bases in the middle. CDR3: CSVEGTVKETQYF. DNA of the CDR3: TGCAGCGTTGAAGGGACGGTCAAGGAGACCCAGTACTTC.

This clonotype has at least ten counts. The chain links TRBV28 to TRBJ1-1; 7 bases align to TRBD1. From germline, CDR1 is MDHEN and CDR2 SYDVKM. Trimming cost V 5 bases and J 1 base; bases outside gene matches: 7. CDR3 length equals 15 residues. The CDR3 is CASSPGGQPNTEAFF. The CDR3 nucleotides read TGTGCCAGCAGTCCTGGGGGACAGCCGAACACTGAAGCTTTCTTT.

This clonotype was seen ten or more times. The chain couples TRBV3-1 to TRBJ2-5; the D is unclear. The CDR3 is made up of 15 amino acids. Germline loops: CDR1 LGHDT, CDR2 YNNKEL (reference sequence). V lost 3 bases and J lost 2, with 13 bases in between. Here the CDR3 reads CASSHDLTLQETQYF. The CDR3 DNA sequence: TGTGCCAGCAGCCACGATCTAACGCTTCAAGAGACCCAGTACTTC.

V gene TRBV9 combines with J gene TRBJ1-1; unclear D gene. The germline gives CDR1 SGDLS, CDR2 YYNGEE. The V gene lost 4 bases and the J gene lost 2 bases, with 12 bases spanning the gap. The CDR3 consists of 14 residues. The chain's CDR3 is CASSFQDINTEAFF. CDR3 DNA sequence: TGTGCCAGCAGCTTCCAGGATATAAACACTGAAGCTTTCTTT.

This clonotype was observed at least ten times. The V and J genes are TRBV29-1 and TRBJ1-1, with D possibly being TRBD1 (5 bases). Germline V gene data show CDR1 as SQVTM and CDR2 as ANQGSEA. Between the trimmed V and J ends, which lost 2 bases and 10 bases, there was a span of 8 bases. The CDR3 runs 10 residues. The CDR3: CSVEYQGAFF. CDR3 DNA: TGCAGCGTTGAATATCAGGGAGCTTTCTTT.

This clonotype was seen only a few times. This chain uses TRBV18 with TRBJ1-2, with D possibly matching TRBD1 (5 bases). Germline V gene lookup returns CDR1 KGHSH and CDR2 LQKENI. This CDR3 contains 14 residues. Trimming cost V 2 bases and J 2 bases, with 9 bases left between them. The CDR3 region has the DNA TGTGCCAGCTCACCAGTGGAGGGGAACTATGGCTACACCTTC. This translates into CASSPVEGNYGYTF.

The CDR3 DNA sequence: TGTGCCAGCAGTCTGACTAGCGGGAGGGGAGCAGATACGCAGTATTTT. Translating it yields CASSLTSGRGADTQYF. J is TRBJ2-3 and V is TRBV12-3 or TRBV12-4; 14 nucleotides match TRBD2. This CDR3 comprises 16 residues. V lost 5 bases to trimming and J lost 4 bases; unmatched junction nucleotides: 5.

A word on this clonotype: This may be a read error: a much more frequent sequence differs by one nucleotide. The rearrangement joins TRBV20-1 to TRBJ2-3, with D unresolved. V was pared by 6 bases and J by 7 bases, with 17 bases between. Germline CDR1 DFQATT, CDR2 SNEGSKA (reference sequence). CDR3 length: 13 amino acids. In nucleotides, the CDR3 is TGCAGTGCGCTGATAACTGCGCAGAATACGCAGTATTTT. The encoded protein is CSALITAQNTQYF.

This clonotype was detected only a few times. V gene TRBV28 combines with J gene TRBJ1-1; no clear D gene. V lost 1 base and J lost 8, with 11 bases in between. The germline V gene has CDR1 MDHEN and CDR2 SYDVKM. The CDR3 is 13 amino acids. CDR3 nucleotides: TGTGCCAGCAGTTTATATACGGAAGGGGAAGCTTTCTTT. Its translation: CASSLYTEGEAFF. Full variable domain (outside the CDR3, taken from reference TRBV28 and TRBJ1-1): DVKVTQSSRYLVKRTGEKVFLECVQDMDHENMFWYRQDPGLGLRLIYFSYDVKMKEKGDIPEGYSVSREKKERFSLILESASTNQTSMYLCASSLYTEGEAFFGQGTRLTVV.

The V gene is TRBV7-9, the J gene TRBJ2-3; D unresolved. CDR1 and CDR2 (germline): SEHNR, FQNEAQ (reference sequence). V was trimmed by 1 base and J by 1 base, leaving 6 bases between them. The CDR3 is made up of 14 amino acids. CDR3 DNA sequence: TGTGCCAGCAGCTTAGACACCCGCACAGATACGCAGTATTTT. It specifies CASSLDTRTDTQYF.

This clonotype has just a few counts. CDR3 in DNA: TGCGCCAGCAGACAGGGGCGCAGTGAAAAACTGTTTTTT. Translating it yields CASRQGRSEKLFF. V is TRBV4-1 and J is TRBJ1-4; 7 bases map to TRBD1. In germline, CDR1 is MGHRA, CDR2 YSYEKL. Trimming took 6 bases from V and 7 from J; bases not matched to a gene: 5. The CDR3 is 13 residues long.

CDR3 loop: CSSSGSITDTQYF. The CDR3 region has the DNA TGTTCTTCAAGCGGGAGTATCACAGATACGCAGTATTTT. This chain joins TRBV14 and TRBJ2-3, with 8 bases lining up with TRBD2. The CDR3 consists of 13 residues. Germline loops: CDR1 SGHDN, CDR2 FVKESK.